These 7 T cell receptor beta chains were sequenced from one sample in a study of control samples from healthy donors and cancer patients (dated by TCRdb to 2020 to 2022). The method was the immunoSEQ multiplex PCR assay. The immuneACCESS repertoire file appears here via TCRdb, limited to in-frame rearrangements. These files lack a portion of the clones; in checked studies, under half of the deficit traces to unresolved V genes, and the cause of the others is not known. The sample data list some 100,000 clones, and almost 90% of these were observed just once. The biggest ten clones account for roughly an eighth of the sample. The sequencing sample was made of blood. The origin of the receptors is a man aged 25 to 40 in good health.

This clone was seen repeatedly, ten times or more. The rearrangement links TRBV4-2 to TRBJ2-3; D perhaps matches TRBD1 (5 bases). This CDR3 has 14 amino acids. The V end lost 4 bases, the J end lost 2 bases, and 10 bases lay between the germline ends. Germline V gives CDR1 LGHNA, CDR2 YNFKEQ. The CDR3 loop reads CASSLRQNTDTQYF. The CDR3 DNA is TGTGCCAGCAGCCTTCGACAGAACACAGATACGCAGTATTTT.

The chain is built from TRBV4-3 and TRBJ2-3; 9 bases are a match to TRBD2. V trimming: 0 bases; J trimming: 1 base; junction bases outside the gene matches: 8. The CDR3 spans 18 residues. Germline-derived CDR1 and CDR2 are LGHNA and YSLEER. In nucleotides, the CDR3 is TGCGCCAGCAGCCAAGATAGGATTCGGACTAGCGGCACAGATACGCAGTATTTT. It specifies CASSQDRIRTSGTDTQYF.

The chain recombines TRBV2 with TRBJ1-4; D possibly corresponds to TRBD1 (6 bases). CDR3 length equals 15 residues. The V gene's germline CDR1 is SNHLY and CDR2 FYNNEI. The ends were cut back, 4 bases at V and 4 bases at J, with 13 bases in the middle. The CDR3 sequence: CASSVQGRHNEKLFF. In nucleotides, the CDR3 is TGTGCCAGCAGTGTACAGGGTAGACATAATGAAAAACTGTTTTTT.

The chain couples TRBV9 to TRBJ2-1, with 8 bases that match TRBD2. The CDR3 runs 16 residues. CDR1 and CDR2 from the germline V gene are SGDLS and YYNGEE. With V trimmed by 4 bases and J by 5 bases, 11 bases remained unmatched. The CDR3 DNA is TGTGCCAGCAGCCACGCCCCGGGAGGGCTTGACAATGAGCAGTTCTTC. Translating it yields CASSHAPGGLDNEQFF.

This sequence joins TRBV7-9 and TRBJ2-1; TRBD2 matches 7 bases. Trimming took 6 bases from V and 6 from J; bases not matched to a gene: 11. The CDR3 is 15 residues long. Germline-derived CDR1 and CDR2 are SEHNR and FQNEAQ (reference sequence). CDR3 nucleotides: TGTGCCAGCAGTTCAGAAAGCGGGATTCCCAATGAGCAGTTCTTC. As protein: CASSSESGIPNEQFF.

The gene calls are TRBV4-1 and TRBJ2-7; TRBD1 might be the D (5 bases). Germline V gene sequence: CDR1 MGHRA, CDR2 YSYEKL. The CDR3 is made up of 15 amino acids. Trimming pared 1 base from V and 4 bases from J, leaving 14 bases between. Written as DNA, the CDR3 is TGCGCCAGCAGCCAAGGATCAGGGTCAAAGTACGAGCAGTACTTC. Amino acid sequence: CASSQGSGSKYEQYF.

This chain links TRBV7-9 with TRBJ2-5; 7 bases align to TRBD1. Per the germline V gene, CDR1 is SEHNR and CDR2 is FQNEAQ (reference sequence). CDR3 size: 14 residues. Losses at the gene ends were 5 bases for V and 4 bases for J; bases not matched to a gene: 7. CDR3 DNA: TGTGCCAGCAGCCCCAGGAGACAGGGAGAGACCCAGTACTTC. Protein: CASSPRRQGETQYF.